This T cell receptor (beta chain) was identified during a study of regulatory T cells in long-lasting Graves disease. Overall study results and limits: Between persistent patients, a few thousand public clonotypes were shared, exceeding the approximately 990 shared between new patients.

Time point: newly diagnosed GD, antithyroid drugs for less than 3 months. From RNA extracted from PBMCs, the TCR library was made. Arm-PCR of CDR3 regions with iRepertoire HTBI primers generated TCR beta libraries. TCRdb itself ran the multiplex PCR reads through MiXCR, one entry per CDR3 protein. The data hold over 350,000 distinct CDR3 sequences, with over 12% observed a single time. This clonotype was counted at least ten times. Its antigen is unknown. The sample also formed part of further work on T cells in Graves' hyperthyroidism and ophthalmopathy.

This receptor was taken from a woman aged 40 to 50 with Graves disease. This specimen was peripheral blood mononuclear cells (PBMCs), taken at new diagnosis, from a patient treated with antithyroid drugs.

The CDR3 coding sequence is TGTGCCAGCACCCCAGGCGGGGCAGACCCCTACGAGCAGTACTTC. Translated: CASTPGGADPYEQYF. The chain links TRBV28 to TRBJ2-7, with D tentatively TRBD2 (6 bases). Between the trimmed V and J ends, which lost 7 bases and 2 bases, there was a span of 18 bases. Germline V gives CDR1 MDHEN, CDR2 SYDVKM. The CDR3 sequence is 15 residues long. Full variable domain (outside the CDR3, taken from reference TRBV28 and TRBJ2-7): DVKVTQSSRYLVKRTGEKVFLECVQDMDHENMFWYRQDPGLGLRLIYFSYDVKMKEKGDIPEGYSVSREKKERFSLILESASTNQTSMYLCASTPGGADPYEQYFGPGTRLTVT.